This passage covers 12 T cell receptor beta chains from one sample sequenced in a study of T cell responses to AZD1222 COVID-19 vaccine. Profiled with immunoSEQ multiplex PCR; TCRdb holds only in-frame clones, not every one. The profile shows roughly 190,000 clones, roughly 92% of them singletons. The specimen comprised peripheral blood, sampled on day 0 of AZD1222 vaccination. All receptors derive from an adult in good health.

The CDR3 nucleotides read TGTGCCAGCAGCCCGACTTCTATAACCTACGGGACAACTAATGAAAAACTGTTTTTT. Its protein product is CASSPTSITYGTTNEKLFF. The chain uses TRBV7-8 and TRBJ1-4; D is unresolved. Germline V gene data show CDR1 as SGHVS and CDR2 as FQNEAQ. This CDR3 has 19 amino acids. The ends were cut back, 5 bases at V and 0 bases at J, with 22 bases in the middle.

Here the CDR3 reads CASSARLAGGLNEQFF. The CDR3 coding sequence is TGTGCCAGCAGCGCGAGACTAGCGGGGGGTTTAAATGAGCAGTTCTTC. The genes are TRBV9 and TRBJ2-1; 13 bases map to TRBD2. The V segment lost 3 bases and the J segment 7 bases; nucleotides outside the gene matches: 7. Germline-derived CDR1 and CDR2 are SGDLS and YYNGEE. The CDR3 has 16 amino acids.

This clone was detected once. CDR3 DNA sequence: TGTGCCAGCAGCCAAGATCTAGGAGGGGCAGGGGAAAAACTGTTTTTT. This translates into CASSQDLGGAGEKLFF. The rearrangement links TRBV3-1 (or the pseudogene TRBV3-2) to TRBJ1-4; tentatively, D is TRBD1 (5 bases). Trimming took 0 bases from V and 8 from J, leaving 16 bases between them. CDR1 is LGHDT and CDR2 is YNNKEL in the germline V gene (reference sequence). The CDR3 contains 16 residues.

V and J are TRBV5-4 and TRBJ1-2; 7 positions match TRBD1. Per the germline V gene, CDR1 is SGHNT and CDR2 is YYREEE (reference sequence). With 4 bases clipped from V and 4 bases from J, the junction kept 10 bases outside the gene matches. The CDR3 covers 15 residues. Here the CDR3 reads CASSHGGQSGYGYTF. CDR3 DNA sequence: TGTGCCAGCAGCCACGGGGGACAGAGCGGCTATGGCTACACCTTC. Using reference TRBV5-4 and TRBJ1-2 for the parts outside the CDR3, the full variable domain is ETGVTQSPTHLIKTRGQQVTLRCSSQSGHNTVSWYQQALGQGPQFIFQYYREEENGRGNFPPRFSGLQFPNYSSELNVNALELDDSALYLCASSHGGQSGYGYTFGSGTRLTVV.

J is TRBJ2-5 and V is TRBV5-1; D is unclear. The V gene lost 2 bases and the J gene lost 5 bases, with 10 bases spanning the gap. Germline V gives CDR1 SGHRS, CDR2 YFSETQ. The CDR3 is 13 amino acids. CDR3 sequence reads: CASSLKTPETQYF. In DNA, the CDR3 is TGCGCCAGCAGCTTAAAGACGCCGGAGACCCAGTACTTC. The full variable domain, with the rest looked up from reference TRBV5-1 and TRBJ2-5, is KAGVTQTPRYLIKTRGQQVTLSCSPISGHRSVSWYQQTPGQGLQFLFEYFSETQRNKGNFPGRFSGRQFSNSRSEMNVSTLELGDSALYLCASSLKTPETQYFGPGTRLLVL.

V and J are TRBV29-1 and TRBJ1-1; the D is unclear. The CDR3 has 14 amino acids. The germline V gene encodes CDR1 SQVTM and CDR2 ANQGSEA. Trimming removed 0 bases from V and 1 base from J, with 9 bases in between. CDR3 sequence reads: CSVEEGNRNTEAFF. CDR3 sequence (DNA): TGCAGCGTTGAAGAGGGTAATCGGAACACTGAAGCTTTCTTT.

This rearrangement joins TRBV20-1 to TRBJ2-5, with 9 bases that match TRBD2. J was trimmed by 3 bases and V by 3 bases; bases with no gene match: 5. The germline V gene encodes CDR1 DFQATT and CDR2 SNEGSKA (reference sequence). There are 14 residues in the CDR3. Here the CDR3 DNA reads TGCAGTGCTAGTCGCCTAGCGGGGAAAGAGACCCAGTACTTC. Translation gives CSASRLAGKETQYF.

CDR3 DNA: TGTGCCAGCAGCGCCCGAAGGGGGGACAGCTATGGCTACACCTTC. Encoded protein: CASSARRGDSYGYTF. The chain is built from TRBV7-8 and TRBJ1-2; the match to TRBD1 covers 7 bases. The CDR3 contains 15 residues. Germline CDR1 reads SGHVS; CDR2 reads FQNEAQ. J was trimmed by 4 bases and V by 5 bases; bases with no gene match: 10.

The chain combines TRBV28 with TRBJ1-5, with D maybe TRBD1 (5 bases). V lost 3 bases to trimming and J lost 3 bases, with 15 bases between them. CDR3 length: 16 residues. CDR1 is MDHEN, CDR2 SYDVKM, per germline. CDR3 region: CASSFYLGGNNQPQHF. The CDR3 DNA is TGTGCCAGCAGTTTTTATCTGGGGGGTAACAATCAGCCCCAGCATTTT.

CDR3 DNA: TGTGCCAGCAGTTACTGGGGAGGGGGGAGTCAGCCCCAGCATTTT. It yields the protein CASSYWGGGSQPQHF. The gene calls are TRBV6-2 or TRBV6-3 and TRBJ1-5; possibly TRBD1 for D (6 bases). With 1 base removed from V and 6 bases from J, the gap between germline ends came to 13 bases. Germline V CDR1 and CDR2: MNHEY, SVGEGT. This CDR3 has 15 residues.

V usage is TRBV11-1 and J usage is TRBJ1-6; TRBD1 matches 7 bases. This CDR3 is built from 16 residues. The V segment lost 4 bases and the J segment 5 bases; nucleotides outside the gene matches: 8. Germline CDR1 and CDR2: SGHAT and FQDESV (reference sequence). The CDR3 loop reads CASSSPTGTDNSPLHF. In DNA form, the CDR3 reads TGTGCCAGCAGCTCGCCGACCGGGACAGATAATTCACCCCTCCACTTT.

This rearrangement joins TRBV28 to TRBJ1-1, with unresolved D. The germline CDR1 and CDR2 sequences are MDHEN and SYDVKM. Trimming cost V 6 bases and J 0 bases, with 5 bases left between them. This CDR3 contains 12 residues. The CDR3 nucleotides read TGTGCCAGCAGGGAGATGAACACTGAAGCTTTCTTT. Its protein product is CASREMNTEAFF.